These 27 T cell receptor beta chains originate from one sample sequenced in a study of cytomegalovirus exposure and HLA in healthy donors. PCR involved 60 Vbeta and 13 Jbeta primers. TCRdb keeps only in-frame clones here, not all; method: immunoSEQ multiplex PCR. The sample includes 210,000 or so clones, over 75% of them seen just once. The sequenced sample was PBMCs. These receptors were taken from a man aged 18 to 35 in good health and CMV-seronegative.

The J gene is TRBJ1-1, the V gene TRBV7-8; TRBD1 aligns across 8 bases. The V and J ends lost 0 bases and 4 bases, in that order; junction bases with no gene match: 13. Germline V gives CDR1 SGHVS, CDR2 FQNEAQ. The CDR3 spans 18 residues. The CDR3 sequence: CASSLAVAGGGYGTEAFF. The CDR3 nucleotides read TGTGCCAGCAGCTTAGCCGTGGCAGGGGGCGGGTACGGCACTGAAGCTTTCTTT.

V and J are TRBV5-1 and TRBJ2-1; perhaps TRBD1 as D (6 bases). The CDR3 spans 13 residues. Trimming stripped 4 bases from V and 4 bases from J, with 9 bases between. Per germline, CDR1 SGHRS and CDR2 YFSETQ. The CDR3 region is CASSRGQYNEQFF. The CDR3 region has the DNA TGCGCCAGCAGCCGGGGACAATACAATGAGCAGTTCTTC.

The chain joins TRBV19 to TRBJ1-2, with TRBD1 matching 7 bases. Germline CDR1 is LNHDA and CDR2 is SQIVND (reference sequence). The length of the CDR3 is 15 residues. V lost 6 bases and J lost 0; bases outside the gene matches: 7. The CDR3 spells CASRQPGQTNYGYTF. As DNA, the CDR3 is TGTGCCAGTAGACAACCGGGACAGACTAACTATGGCTACACCTTC.

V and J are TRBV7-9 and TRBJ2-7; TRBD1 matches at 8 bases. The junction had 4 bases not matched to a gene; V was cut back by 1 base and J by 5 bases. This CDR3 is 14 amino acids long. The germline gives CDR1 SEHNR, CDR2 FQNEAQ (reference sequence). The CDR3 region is CASSLGQGIDEQYF. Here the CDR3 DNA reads TGTGCCAGCAGCTTAGGACAGGGGATCGACGAGCAGTACTTC.

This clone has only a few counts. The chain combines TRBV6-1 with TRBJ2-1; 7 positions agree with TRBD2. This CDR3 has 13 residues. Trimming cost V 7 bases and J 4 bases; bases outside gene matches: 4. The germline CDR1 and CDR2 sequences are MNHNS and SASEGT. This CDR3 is CASNQREYNEQFF. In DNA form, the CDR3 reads TGTGCCAGCAACCAGCGGGAATACAATGAGCAGTTCTTC.

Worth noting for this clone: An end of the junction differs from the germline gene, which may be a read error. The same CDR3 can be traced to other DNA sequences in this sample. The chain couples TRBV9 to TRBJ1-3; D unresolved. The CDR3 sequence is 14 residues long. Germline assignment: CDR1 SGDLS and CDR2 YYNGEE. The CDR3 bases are TGTGCCAGCAGCGTCCAGGAGGCTGGGAACACCATATATTTT. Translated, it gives CASSVQEAGNTIYF.

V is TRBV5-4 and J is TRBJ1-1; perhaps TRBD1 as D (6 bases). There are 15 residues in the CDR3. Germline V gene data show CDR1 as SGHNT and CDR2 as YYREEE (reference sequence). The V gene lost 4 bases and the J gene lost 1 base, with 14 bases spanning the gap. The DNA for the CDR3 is TGTGCCAGCAGCGGGGGCTCCTGGGGGAACACTGAAGCTTTCTTT. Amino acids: CASSGGSWGNTEAFF.

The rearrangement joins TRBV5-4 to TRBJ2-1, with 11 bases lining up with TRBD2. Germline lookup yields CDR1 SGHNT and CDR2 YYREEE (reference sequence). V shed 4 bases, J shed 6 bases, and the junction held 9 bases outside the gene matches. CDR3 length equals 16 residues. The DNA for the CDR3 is TGTGCCAGCAGCCGTAATAGCGGGGGGGCCATCAATGAGCAGTTCTTC. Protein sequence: CASSRNSGGAINEQFF.

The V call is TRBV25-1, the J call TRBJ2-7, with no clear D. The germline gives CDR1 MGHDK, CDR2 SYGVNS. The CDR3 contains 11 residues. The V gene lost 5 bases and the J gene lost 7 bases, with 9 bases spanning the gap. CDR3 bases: TGTGCCAGCAGTCTTGCCGGGGAGCAGTACTTC. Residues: CASSLAGEQYF.

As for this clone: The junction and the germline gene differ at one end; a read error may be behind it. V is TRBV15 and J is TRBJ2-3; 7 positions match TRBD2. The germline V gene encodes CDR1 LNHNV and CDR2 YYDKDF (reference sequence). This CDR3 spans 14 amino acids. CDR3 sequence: CATSREISGVTRDF. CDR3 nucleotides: TGTGCCACCAGCAGAGAAATCAGCGGGGTCACACGTGATTTT.

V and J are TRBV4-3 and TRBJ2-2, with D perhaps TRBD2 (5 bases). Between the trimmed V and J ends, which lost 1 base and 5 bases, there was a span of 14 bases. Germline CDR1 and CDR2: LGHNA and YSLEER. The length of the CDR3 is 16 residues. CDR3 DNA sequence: TGCGCCAGCAGCCAAGGCCCTCAAGCGGCAACCGGGGAGCTGTTTTTT. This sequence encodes CASSQGPQAATGELFF.

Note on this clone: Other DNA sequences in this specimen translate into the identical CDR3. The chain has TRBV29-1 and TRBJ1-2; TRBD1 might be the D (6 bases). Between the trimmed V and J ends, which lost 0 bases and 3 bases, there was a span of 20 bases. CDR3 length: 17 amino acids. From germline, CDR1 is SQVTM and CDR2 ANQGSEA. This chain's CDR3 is CSVEDLHGGAVDYGYTF. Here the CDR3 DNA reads TGCAGCGTTGAAGATCTTCATGGGGGGGCCGTAGACTATGGCTACACCTTC.

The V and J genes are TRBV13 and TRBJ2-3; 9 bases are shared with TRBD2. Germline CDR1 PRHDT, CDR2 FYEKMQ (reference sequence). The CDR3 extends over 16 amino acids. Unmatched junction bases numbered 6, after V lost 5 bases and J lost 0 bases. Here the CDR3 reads CASSARLAGSTDTQYF. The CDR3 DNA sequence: TGTGCCAGCAGCGCCAGGCTAGCGGGAAGCACAGATACGCAGTATTTT.

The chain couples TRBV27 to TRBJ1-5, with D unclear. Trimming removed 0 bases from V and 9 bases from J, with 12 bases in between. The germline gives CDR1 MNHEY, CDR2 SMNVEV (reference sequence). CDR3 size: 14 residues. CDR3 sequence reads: CASSLSQSFWPQHF. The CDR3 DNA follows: TGTGCCAGCAGTTTATCACAATCCTTCTGGCCCCAGCATTTT.

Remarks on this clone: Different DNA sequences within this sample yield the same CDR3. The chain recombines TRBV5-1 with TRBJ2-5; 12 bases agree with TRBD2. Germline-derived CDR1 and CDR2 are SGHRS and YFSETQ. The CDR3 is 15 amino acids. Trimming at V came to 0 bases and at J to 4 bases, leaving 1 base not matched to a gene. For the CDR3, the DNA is TGCGCCAGCAGCTTGGGACTAGCGGGAGCAGAGACCCAGTACTTC. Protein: CASSLGLAGAETQYF.

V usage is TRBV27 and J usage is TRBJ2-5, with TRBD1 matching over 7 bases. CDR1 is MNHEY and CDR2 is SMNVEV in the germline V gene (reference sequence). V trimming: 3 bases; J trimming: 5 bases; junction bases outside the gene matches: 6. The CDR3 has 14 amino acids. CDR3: CASSFRGGQETQYF. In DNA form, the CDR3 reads TGTGCCAGCAGTTTTAGAGGGGGACAGGAGACCCAGTACTTC.

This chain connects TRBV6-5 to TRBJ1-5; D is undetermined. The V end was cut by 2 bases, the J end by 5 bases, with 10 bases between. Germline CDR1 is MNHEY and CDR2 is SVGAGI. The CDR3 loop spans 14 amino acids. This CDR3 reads CASSYVSGHQPQHF. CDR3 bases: TGTGCCAGCAGTTACGTGTCTGGGCATCAGCCCCAGCATTTT.

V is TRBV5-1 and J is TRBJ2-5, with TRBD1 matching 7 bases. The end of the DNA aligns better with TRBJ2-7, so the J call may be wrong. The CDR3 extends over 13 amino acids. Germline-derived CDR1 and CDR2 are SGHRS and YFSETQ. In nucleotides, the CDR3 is TGCGCCAGCACGGGGACAGAGGATAGCGAGCAGTACTTC. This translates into CASTGTEDSEQYF.

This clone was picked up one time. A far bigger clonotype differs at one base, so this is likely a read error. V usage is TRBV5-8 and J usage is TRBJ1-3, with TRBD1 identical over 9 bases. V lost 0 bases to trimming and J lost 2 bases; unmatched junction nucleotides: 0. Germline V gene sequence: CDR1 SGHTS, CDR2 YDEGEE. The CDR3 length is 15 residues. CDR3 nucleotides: TGTGCCAGCAGCTTGGGACAGGGGGCTGGAAACACCATATATTTT. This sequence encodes CASSLGQGAGNTIYF. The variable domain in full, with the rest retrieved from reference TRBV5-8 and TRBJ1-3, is EAGVTQSPTHLIKTRGQQATLRCSPISGHTSVYWYQQALGLGLQFLLWYDEGEERNRGNFPPRFSGRQFPNYSSELNVNALELEDSALYLCASSLGQGAGNTIYFGEGSWLTVV.

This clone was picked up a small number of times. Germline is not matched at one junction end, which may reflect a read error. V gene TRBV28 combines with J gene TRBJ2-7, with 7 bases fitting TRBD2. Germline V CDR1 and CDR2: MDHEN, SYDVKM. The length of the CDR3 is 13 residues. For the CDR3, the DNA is TGTGCCAGCAGTTTAACCACCCTAGCGGCAAGCGCCTTC. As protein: CASSLTTLAASAF.

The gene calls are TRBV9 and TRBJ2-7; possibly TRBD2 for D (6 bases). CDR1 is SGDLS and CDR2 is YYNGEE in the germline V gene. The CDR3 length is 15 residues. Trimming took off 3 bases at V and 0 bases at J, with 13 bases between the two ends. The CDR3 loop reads CASSAGDRSSYEQYF. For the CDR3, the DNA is TGTGCCAGCAGCGCGGGGGACCGCTCCTCCTACGAGCAGTACTTC.

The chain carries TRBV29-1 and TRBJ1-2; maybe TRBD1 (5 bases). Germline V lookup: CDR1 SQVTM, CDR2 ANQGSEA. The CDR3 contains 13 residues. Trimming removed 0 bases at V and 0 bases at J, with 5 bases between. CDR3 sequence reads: CSVEETANYGYTF. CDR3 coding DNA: TGCAGCGTTGAAGAGACAGCTAACTATGGCTACACCTTC.

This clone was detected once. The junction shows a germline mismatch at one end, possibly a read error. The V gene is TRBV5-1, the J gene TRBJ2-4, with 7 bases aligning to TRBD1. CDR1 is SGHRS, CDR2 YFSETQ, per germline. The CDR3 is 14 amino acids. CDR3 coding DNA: TGCGCCAGCAGCCAGGGACAGCTGAAAAACGTTCAGTACTTC. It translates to CASSQGQLKNVQYF.

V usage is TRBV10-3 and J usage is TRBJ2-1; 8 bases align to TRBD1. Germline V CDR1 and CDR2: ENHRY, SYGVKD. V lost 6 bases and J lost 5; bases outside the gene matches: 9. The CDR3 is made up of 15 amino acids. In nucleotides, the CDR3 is TGTGCCATCAGCGGCCAGGGGGCAACAAACAATGAGCAGTTCTTC. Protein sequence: CAISGQGATNNEQFF.

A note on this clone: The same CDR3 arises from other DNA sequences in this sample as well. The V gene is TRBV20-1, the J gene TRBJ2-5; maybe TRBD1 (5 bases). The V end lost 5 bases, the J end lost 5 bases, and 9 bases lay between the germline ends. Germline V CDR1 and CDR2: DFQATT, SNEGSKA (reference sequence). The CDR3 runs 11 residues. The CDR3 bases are TGCAGTGCTCCCTCAGGGGAGACCCAGTACTTC. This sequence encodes CSAPSGETQYF.

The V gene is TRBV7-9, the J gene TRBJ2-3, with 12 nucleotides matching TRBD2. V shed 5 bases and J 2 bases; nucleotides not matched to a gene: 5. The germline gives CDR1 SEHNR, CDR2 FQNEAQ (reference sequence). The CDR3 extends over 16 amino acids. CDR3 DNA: TGTGCCAGCAGCCAGACTAGCGGGGGCAACACAGATACGCAGTATTTT. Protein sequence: CASSQTSGGNTDTQYF.

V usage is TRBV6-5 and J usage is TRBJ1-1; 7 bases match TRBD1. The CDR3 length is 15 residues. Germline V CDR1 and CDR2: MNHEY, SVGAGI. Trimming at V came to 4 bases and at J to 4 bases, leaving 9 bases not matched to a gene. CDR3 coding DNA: TGTGCCAGCAGTTTCAACAGGGGAGCTAGCACTGAAGCTTTCTTT. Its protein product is CASSFNRGASTEAFF.